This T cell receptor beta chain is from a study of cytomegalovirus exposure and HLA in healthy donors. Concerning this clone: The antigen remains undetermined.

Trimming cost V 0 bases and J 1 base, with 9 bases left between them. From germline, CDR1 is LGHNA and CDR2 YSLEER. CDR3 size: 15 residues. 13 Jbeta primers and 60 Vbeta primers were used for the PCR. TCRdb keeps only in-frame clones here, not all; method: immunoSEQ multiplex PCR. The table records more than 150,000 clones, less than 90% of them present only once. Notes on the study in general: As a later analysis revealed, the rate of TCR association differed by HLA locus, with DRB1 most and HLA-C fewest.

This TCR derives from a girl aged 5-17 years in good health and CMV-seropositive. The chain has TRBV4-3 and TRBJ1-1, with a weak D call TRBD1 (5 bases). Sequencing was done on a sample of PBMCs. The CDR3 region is CASSQDLTGNTEAFF. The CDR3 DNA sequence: TGCGCCAGCAGCCAAGATCTTACAGGGAACACTGAAGCTTTCTTT.